Below are 23 T cell receptor beta chains sequenced from a single sample in a study of blood T cell repertoires in COVID-19. Sequenced by immunoSEQ multiplex PCR; TCRdb stores in-frame clones only, minus some. The repertoire holds under 65,000 clones, with about 89% as singletons. Material: peripheral blood. These receptors were taken from a human donor in a cohort sampled during active COVID-19.

The chain has TRBV28 and TRBJ2-7; 7 nucleotides line up with TRBD1. The CDR3 length is 15 residues. The junction had 3 bases not matched to a gene; V was cut back by 0 bases and J by 1 base. In germline, CDR1 is MDHEN, CDR2 SYDVKM. CDR3: CASSLWGTESYEQYF. The CDR3 region has the DNA TGTGCCAGCAGTTTATGGGGGACAGAGTCCTACGAGCAGTACTTC.

The chain is built from TRBV19 and TRBJ1-2; D not resolved. The V gene lost 5 bases and the J gene lost 6 bases, with 13 bases spanning the gap. Germline assignment: CDR1 LNHDA and CDR2 SQIVND (reference sequence). The CDR3 length is 13 residues. For the CDR3, the DNA is TGTGCCAGTAGTCGGGTTCTTATGGATGGCTACACCTTC. This encodes CASSRVLMDGYTF.

The CDR3 coding sequence is TGCGCCAGCAGGGGTACTAACAGGGTAGCCAAAAACATTCAGTACTTC. Translating it yields CASRGTNRVAKNIQYF. The rearrangement joins TRBV10-1 to TRBJ2-4; maybe TRBD1 (6 bases). CDR3 size: 16 residues. The germline gives CDR1 WNHNN, CDR2 SYGVQD (reference sequence). Trimming took off 6 bases at V and 0 bases at J, with 15 bases between the two ends.

This CDR3 reads CASSAQGYGYTF. The CDR3 region has the DNA TGTGCCAGCAGTGCCCAGGGCTATGGCTACACCTTC. The rearrangement joins TRBV25-1 to TRBJ1-2, with D perhaps matching TRBD1 (5 bases). The CDR3 totals 12 residues. Germline CDR1 MGHDK, CDR2 SYGVNS. Deletions cut 4 bases from V and 4 bases from J, with 7 bases between.

This clone was observed once. V usage is TRBV7-9 and J usage is TRBJ1-1, with a tentative D call TRBD1 (5 bases). With 4 bases removed from V and 10 bases from J, the gap between germline ends came to 13 bases. Germline values: CDR1 SEHNR, CDR2 FQNEAQ (reference sequence). This CDR3 has 12 residues. The CDR3 DNA sequence: TGTGCCAGCAGCTCCGGGGGTATGGTAGCTTTCTTT. Its translation: CASSSGGMVAFF.

This chain connects TRBV6-5 to TRBJ1-2, with 7 bases aligning to TRBD1. The junction had 6 bases not matched to a gene; V was cut back by 8 bases and J by 9 bases. The CDR3 runs 11 residues. Germline CDR1 MNHEY, CDR2 SVGAGI. CDR3 protein: CASGYRGSYTF. The CDR3, as DNA: TGTGCCAGCGGGTACAGGGGTAGCTACACCTTC.

This clone was seen just once. The chain links TRBV4-1 to TRBJ1-6; perhaps TRBD1 as D (6 bases). The CDR3 loop spans 16 amino acids. Deletions cut 0 bases from V and 5 bases from J, with 11 bases between. CDR1 and CDR2 from the germline V gene are MGHRA and YSYEKL. For the CDR3, the DNA is TGCGCCAGCAGCCAAGACCCAGGGGTAGATAATTCACCCCTCCACTTT. Its translation: CASSQDPGVDNSPLHF.

This CDR3 reads CAWSVADVGYTF. The CDR3 bases are TGTGCCTGGAGTGTAGCGGACGTTGGCTACACCTTC. The J gene is TRBJ1-2, the V gene TRBV30; D gene uncertain. The CDR3 is 12 amino acids. Germline values: CDR1 GTSNPN, CDR2 SVGIG (reference sequence). Trimming cost V 0 bases and J 7 bases, with 9 bases left between them.

The rearrangement uses TRBV7-9 and TRBJ2-1, with D perhaps matching TRBD1 (6 bases). The CDR3 loop spans 15 amino acids. Trimming stripped 8 bases from V and 2 bases from J, with 16 bases between. Germline CDR1 is SEHNR and CDR2 is FQNEAQ (reference sequence). Here the CDR3 reads CASLGPQGPYNEQFF. CDR3 coding DNA: TGTGCCAGCTTGGGGCCCCAGGGGCCCTACAATGAGCAGTTCTTC.

This clone was counted a few times. V gene TRBV29-1 combines with J gene TRBJ1-2; D remains unclear. CDR3 size: 12 residues. Germline CDR1 SQVTM, CDR2 ANQGSEA. The V end was cut by 6 bases, the J end by 7 bases, with 15 bases between. The CDR3 here is CSVENNPGGYTF. In DNA form, the CDR3 reads TGCAGCGTGGAGAATAACCCCGGTGGCTACACCTTC. Together with reference TRBV29-1 and TRBJ1-2, the CDR3 gives the full variable domain: SAVISQKPSRDICQRGTSLTIQCQVDSQVTMMFWYRQQPGQSLTLIATANQGSEATYESGFVIDKFPISRPNLTFSTLTVSNMSPEDSSIYLCSVENNPGGYTFGSGTRLTVV.

J is TRBJ2-3 and V is TRBV5-6; TRBD2 is a possible D gene (6 bases). Trimming removed 2 bases from V and 0 bases from J, with 13 bases in between. Germline assignment: CDR1 SGHDT and CDR2 YYEEEE. This CDR3 has 16 amino acids. The CDR3 coding sequence is TGTGCCAGCAGCTTACAACGGGACTCAAGCACAGATACGCAGTATTTT. This encodes CASSLQRDSSTDTQYF.

This chain joins TRBV7-9 and TRBJ2-7; the D gene is possibly TRBD2 (6 bases). Germline V gene sequence: CDR1 SEHNR, CDR2 FQNEAQ (reference sequence). This CDR3 contains 15 residues. Trimming pared 0 bases from V and 3 bases from J, leaving 12 bases between. CDR3 residues: CASSLASGVFYEQYF. The CDR3 DNA follows: TGTGCCAGCAGCTTAGCCTCGGGAGTCTTCTACGAGCAGTACTTC.

This chain joins TRBV12-3 or TRBV12-4 and TRBJ2-5; no definite D call. The germline V and J ends were trimmed by 6 bases and 12 bases, with 17 bases remaining between them. This CDR3 has 12 amino acids. Here the CDR3 reads CASSIFSGYKYF. Written as DNA, the CDR3 is TGTGCCAGCAGCATCTTTTCCGGGTACAAGTACTTC.

The rearrangement uses TRBV7-2 and TRBJ2-7; perhaps TRBD1 as D (6 bases). Trimming removed 5 bases from V and 1 base from J, with 15 bases in between. CDR1 SGHTA and CDR2 FQGNSA come from the germline V gene. The CDR3 has 15 residues. In DNA form, the CDR3 reads TGTGCCAGCAGCCCGCGGACAGCCGGATCCTACGAGCAGTACTTC. Its protein product is CASSPRTAGSYEQYF.

CDR3 protein: CASSPPGQGANEQYF. DNA of the CDR3: TGTGCCAGCAGTCCACCCGGACAGGGGGCGAACGAGCAGTACTTC. This chain uses TRBV27 with TRBJ2-7; 11 bases fit TRBD1. CDR1 and CDR2 from the germline V gene are MNHEY and SMNVEV (reference sequence). The CDR3 totals 15 residues. V trimming: 5 bases; J trimming: 5 bases; junction bases outside the gene matches: 8.

In its sample, this clone was seen once. This chain joins TRBV12-5 and TRBJ2-3; 8 bases are a match to TRBD2. Germline trimming cut 5 bases from V and 1 base from J; bases unmatched to any gene: 8. The CDR3 length is 16 residues. Germline-derived CDR1 and CDR2 are LGHNT and FRNRAP. The CDR3 DNA follows: TGTGCTAGTGGTCGGGGGGGCCTCTCCCGCACAGATACGCAGTATTTT. Translated, it gives CASGRGGLSRTDTQYF.

This rearrangement joins TRBV28 to TRBJ2-7, with 8 bases lining up with TRBD2. Germline V gene sequence: CDR1 MDHEN, CDR2 SYDVKM. With V trimmed by 6 bases and J by 3 bases, 13 bases remained unmatched. This CDR3 has 16 residues. CDR3: CASSRRRGLVLYEQYF. For the CDR3, the DNA is TGTGCCAGCAGCCGGCGGAGGGGACTAGTACTCTACGAGCAGTACTTC.

This chain joins TRBV4-2 and TRBJ2-4, with 11 bases identical to TRBD1. Germline CDR1 reads LGHNA; CDR2 reads YNFKEQ. CDR3 length equals 18 residues. Trimming cost V 4 bases and J 6 bases; bases outside gene matches: 14. This CDR3 reads CASSLRPGQGVQGNIQYF. The CDR3 DNA reads as TGTGCCAGCAGCCTGAGGCCGGGACAGGGGGTTCAGGGAAACATTCAGTACTTC.

The rearrangement joins TRBV25-1 to TRBJ1-2; 7 bases are shared with TRBD1. The CDR3 is 13 amino acids. CDR1 MGHDK and CDR2 SYGVNS come from the germline V gene. V shed 5 bases and J 6 bases; nucleotides not matched to a gene: 6. CDR3 in DNA: TGTGCCAGCAGTTTGACAGGGAATGATGGCTACACCTTC. This sequence encodes CASSLTGNDGYTF.

CDR3 amino acids: CASSIQLNTGELFF. Written as DNA, the CDR3 is TGTGCCAGTAGTATACAATTGAACACCGGGGAGCTGTTTTTT. J is TRBJ2-2 and V is TRBV19; D ambiguous. Germline loops: CDR1 LNHDA, CDR2 SQIVND (reference sequence). V dropped 2 bases and J dropped 1 base, with 5 bases sitting between them. The CDR3 has 14 residues.

This chain uses TRBV5-5 with TRBJ1-1; no clear D gene. Germline V gives CDR1 SGHKS, CDR2 YYEKEE (reference sequence). Trimming shortened V by 2 bases and J by 7 bases, and 12 bases separated the two germline ends. The CDR3 spans 13 residues. CDR3 sequence: CASSFSSVDEAFF. In DNA, the CDR3 is TGTGCCAGCAGCTTTTCAAGCGTGGATGAAGCTTTCTTT.

In its sample, this clone was seen once. This chain joins TRBV24-1 and TRBJ1-6; D gene uncertain. Trimming took off 5 bases at V and 10 bases at J, with 20 bases between the two ends. Germline assignment: CDR1 KGHDR and CDR2 SFDVKD. The CDR3 length is 16 residues. CDR3 sequence reads: CATSARIGGSGSPLHF. The CDR3 DNA reads as TGTGCCACCAGTGCCAGAATTGGAGGGTCGGGGTCACCCCTCCACTTT.

V usage is TRBV7-2 and J usage is TRBJ2-7; D may be TRBD2 (6 bases). With 1 base removed from V and 4 bases from J, the gap between germline ends came to 11 bases. The CDR3 consists of 14 residues. Germline V gives CDR1 SGHTA, CDR2 FQGNSA. This chain's CDR3 is CASSLVEGPYEQYF. The CDR3 bases are TGTGCCAGCAGCTTAGTGGAGGGACCTTACGAGCAGTACTTC.